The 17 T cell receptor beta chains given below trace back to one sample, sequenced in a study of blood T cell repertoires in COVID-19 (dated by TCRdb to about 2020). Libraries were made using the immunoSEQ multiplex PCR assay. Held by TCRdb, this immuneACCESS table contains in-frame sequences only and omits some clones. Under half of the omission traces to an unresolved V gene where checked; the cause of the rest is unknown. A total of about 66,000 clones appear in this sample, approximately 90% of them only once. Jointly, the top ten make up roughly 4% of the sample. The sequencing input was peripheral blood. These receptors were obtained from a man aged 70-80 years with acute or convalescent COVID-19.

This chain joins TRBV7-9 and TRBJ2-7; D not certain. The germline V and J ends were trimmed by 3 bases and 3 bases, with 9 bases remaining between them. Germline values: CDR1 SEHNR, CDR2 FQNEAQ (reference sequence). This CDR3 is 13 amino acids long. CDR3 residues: CASSFAASYEQYF. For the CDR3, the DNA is TGTGCCAGCAGCTTTGCTGCTAGCTACGAGCAGTACTTC.

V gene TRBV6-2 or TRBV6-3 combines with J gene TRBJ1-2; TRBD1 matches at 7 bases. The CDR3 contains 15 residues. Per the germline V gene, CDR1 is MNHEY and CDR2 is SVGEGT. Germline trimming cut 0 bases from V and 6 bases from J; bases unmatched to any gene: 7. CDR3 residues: CASSYSGGNLHGYTF. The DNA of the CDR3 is TGTGCCAGCAGTTACTCAGGGGGCAATCTCCATGGCTACACCTTC.

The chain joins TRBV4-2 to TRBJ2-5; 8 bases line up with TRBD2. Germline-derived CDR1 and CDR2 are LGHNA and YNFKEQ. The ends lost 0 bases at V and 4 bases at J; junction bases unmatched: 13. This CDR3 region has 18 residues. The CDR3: CASSQDGLGGGPGETQYF. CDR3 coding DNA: TGTGCCAGCAGCCAAGATGGGTTAGGCGGGGGGCCGGGAGAGACCCAGTACTTC.

The CDR3 reads CASSVTGTNTGELFF. CDR3 coding DNA: TGTGCCAGCAGCGTCACAGGGACGAACACCGGGGAGCTGTTTTTT. The chain recombines TRBV9 with TRBJ2-2; weak D call: TRBD1 (6 bases). In germline, CDR1 is SGDLS, CDR2 YYNGEE. The V end was cut by 2 bases, the J end by 0 bases, with 8 bases between. This CDR3 has 15 residues.

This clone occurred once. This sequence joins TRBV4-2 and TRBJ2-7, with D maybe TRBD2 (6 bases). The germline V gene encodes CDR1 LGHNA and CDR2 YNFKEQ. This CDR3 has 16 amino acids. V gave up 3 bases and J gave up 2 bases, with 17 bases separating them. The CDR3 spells CASSQVAGTEAYEQYF. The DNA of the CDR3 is TGTGCCAGCAGCCAGGTTGCCGGGACTGAGGCCTACGAGCAGTACTTC.

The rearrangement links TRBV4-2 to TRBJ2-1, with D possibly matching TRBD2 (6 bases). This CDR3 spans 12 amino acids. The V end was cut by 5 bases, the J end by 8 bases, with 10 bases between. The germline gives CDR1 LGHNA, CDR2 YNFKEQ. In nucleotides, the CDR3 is TGTGCCAGCAGCGGGGGGATAGATGAGCAGTTCTTC. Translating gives CASSGGIDEQFF.

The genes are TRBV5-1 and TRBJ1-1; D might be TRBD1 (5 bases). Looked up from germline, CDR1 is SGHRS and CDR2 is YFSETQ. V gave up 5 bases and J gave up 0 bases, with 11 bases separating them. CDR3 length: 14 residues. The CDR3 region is CASSRRGMNTEAFF. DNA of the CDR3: TGCGCCAGCAGTCGTAGGGGAATGAACACTGAAGCTTTCTTT.

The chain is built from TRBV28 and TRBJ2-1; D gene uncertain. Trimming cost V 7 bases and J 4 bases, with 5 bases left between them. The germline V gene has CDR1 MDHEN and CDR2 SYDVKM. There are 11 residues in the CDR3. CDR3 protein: CASIRYNEQFF. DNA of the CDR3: TGTGCCAGCATTCGTTACAATGAGCAGTTCTTC.

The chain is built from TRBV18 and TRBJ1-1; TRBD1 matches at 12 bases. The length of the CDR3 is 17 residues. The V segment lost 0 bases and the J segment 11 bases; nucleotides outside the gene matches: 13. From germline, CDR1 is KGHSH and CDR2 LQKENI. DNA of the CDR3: TGTGCCAGCTCACCACCGTTTACTTCCGGGACAGGGGGCCGGGCTTTCTTT. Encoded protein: CASSPPFTSGTGGRAFF.

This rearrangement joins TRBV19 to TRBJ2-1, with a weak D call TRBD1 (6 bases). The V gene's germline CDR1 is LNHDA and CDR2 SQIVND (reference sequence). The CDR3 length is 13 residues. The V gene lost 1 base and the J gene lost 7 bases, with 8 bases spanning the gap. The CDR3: CASSIGGGNEQFF. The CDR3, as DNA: TGTGCCAGTAGTATAGGAGGGGGAAATGAGCAGTTCTTC.

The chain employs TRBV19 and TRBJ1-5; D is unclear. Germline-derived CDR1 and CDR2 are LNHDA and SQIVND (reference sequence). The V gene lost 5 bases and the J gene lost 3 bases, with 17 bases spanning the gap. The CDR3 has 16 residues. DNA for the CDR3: TGTGCCAGTAGTCCGAGCAAAACAGAAAACAATCAGCCCCAGCATTTT. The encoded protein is CASSPSKTENNQPQHF.

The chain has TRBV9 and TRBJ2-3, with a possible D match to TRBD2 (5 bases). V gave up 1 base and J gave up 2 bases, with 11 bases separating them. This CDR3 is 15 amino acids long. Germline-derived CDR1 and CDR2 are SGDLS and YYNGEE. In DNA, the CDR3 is TGTGCCAGCAGCGTAAGAGGGTTAGACACAGATACGCAGTATTTT. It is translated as CASSVRGLDTDTQYF.

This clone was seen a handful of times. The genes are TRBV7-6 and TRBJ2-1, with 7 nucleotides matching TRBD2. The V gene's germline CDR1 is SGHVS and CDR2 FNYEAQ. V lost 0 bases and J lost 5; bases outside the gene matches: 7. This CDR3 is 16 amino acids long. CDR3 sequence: CASSLAREGFDNEQFF. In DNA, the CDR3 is TGTGCCAGCAGCTTAGCGAGGGAGGGATTCGACAATGAGCAGTTCTTC.

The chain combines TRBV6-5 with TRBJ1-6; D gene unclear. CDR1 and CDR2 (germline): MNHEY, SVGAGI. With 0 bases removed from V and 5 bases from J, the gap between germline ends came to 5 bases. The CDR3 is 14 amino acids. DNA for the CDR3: TGTGCCAGCAGTTACTCAATAAATAATTCACCCCTCCACTTT. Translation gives CASSYSINNSPLHF.

The CDR3 DNA reads as TGTGCCAGCAGGACAACAGGGAATAATCAGCCCCAGCATTTT. Translated, it gives CASRTTGNNQPQHF. This chain uses TRBV2 with TRBJ1-5; maybe TRBD1 (6 bases). V dropped 6 bases and J dropped 4 bases, with 13 bases sitting between them. CDR1 is SNHLY and CDR2 is FYNNEI in the germline V gene. The CDR3 covers 14 residues.

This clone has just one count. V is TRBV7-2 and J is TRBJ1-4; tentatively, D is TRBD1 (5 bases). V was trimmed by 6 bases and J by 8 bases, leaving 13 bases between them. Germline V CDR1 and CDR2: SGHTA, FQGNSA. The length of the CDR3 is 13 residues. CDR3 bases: TGTGCCAGCAGATTGGCAGGGAAAGAAAAACTGTTTTTT. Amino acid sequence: CASRLAGKEKLFF.

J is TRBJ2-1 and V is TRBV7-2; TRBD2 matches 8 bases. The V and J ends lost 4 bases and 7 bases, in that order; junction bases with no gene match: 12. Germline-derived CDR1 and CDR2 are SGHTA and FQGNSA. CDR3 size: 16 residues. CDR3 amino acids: CASSSPVSVAGNEQFF. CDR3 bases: TGTGCCAGCAGCTCCCCCGTATCCGTAGCGGGGAATGAGCAGTTCTTC.